A single sample is the source of the 3 T cell receptor beta chains below, sequenced in a study of cytotoxic CD8 clonotypes in ibrutinib-treated CLL. Libraries were prepared by immunoSEQ multiplex PCR; TCRdb keeps only in-frame clonotypes and omits some of them. The table lists about 140,000 clones, about 84% of them singletons. The input for sequencing was PBMCs, taken after 36 months of ibrutinib treatment. These TCRs come from a human donor with chronic lymphocytic leukemia.

In its sample, this clone was seen once. This chain connects TRBV5-1 to TRBJ2-3; D unclear. The CDR3 loop spans 15 amino acids. The germline gives CDR1 SGHRS, CDR2 YFSETQ. Trimming took 4 bases from V and 1 from J, leaving 13 bases between them. CDR3 in DNA: TGCGCCAGCAGCGCCAACGGAGATGGCACAGATACGCAGTATTTT. The encoded protein is CASSANGDGTDTQYF.

This chain connects TRBV30 to TRBJ2-5; tentatively, D is TRBD1 (5 bases). This CDR3 is built from 14 residues. V lost 0 bases and J lost 4, with 12 bases in between. The germline V gene has CDR1 GTSNPN and CDR2 SVGIG (reference sequence). For the CDR3, the DNA is TGTGCCTGGAGTGTACAGGCAGGCCCAGAGACCCAGTACTTC. It translates to CAWSVQAGPETQYF.

V and J are TRBV19 and TRBJ1-3; D might be TRBD1 (6 bases). This CDR3 has 17 residues. V was shortened by 3 bases and J by 0 bases, with 15 bases between the two germline ends. Looked up from germline, CDR1 is LNHDA and CDR2 is SQIVND (reference sequence). The CDR3 loop is CASSISGAFLSGNTIYF. In nucleotides, the CDR3 is TGTGCCAGTAGTATCTCAGGGGCCTTTCTCTCTGGAAACACCATATATTTT.